This T cell receptor (beta chain) was identified in a study of CD8 T cells in ankylosing spondylitis. Quantitative 5'-RACE was performed with molecular barcodes, and it yielded the TCR beta libraries. One entry per CDR3 protein results from TCRdb running MiXCR on the 5' RACE reads. The top ten hold nearly 7% of the sample, which has about 540,000 distinct CDR3 sequences, roughly 13% seen once. Worth noting for this clonotype: Its antigen is unknown.

Germline V gives CDR1 SGHAT, CDR2 FQNNGV. V dropped 6 bases and J dropped 1 base, with 13 bases sitting between them. The CDR3 covers 15 residues. General study points: Some of the motif variants had earlier been found in reactive arthritis patients' fluid and blood. Disease-linked clones, CD8+, were relatively rare in peripheral blood. A TCR beta motif made of several highly homologous variants seemed typical of ankylosing spondylitis blood. Disease-linked clones reportedly concentrated significantly in matched ankylosing spondylitis synovial fluid.

The origin of this receptor is a male donor with ankylosing spondylitis. The V and J genes are TRBV11-2 and TRBJ2-1; maybe TRBD1 (6 bases). The sequencing sample was made of blood, either unsorted or a sorted T cell fraction (not recorded which). The DNA for the CDR3 is TGTGCCAGCAGTTACAAAGGGGGATCCTACAATGAGCAGTTCTTC. Protein sequence: CASSYKGGSYNEQFF.